The T cell receptor (beta chain) described here comes from a study of OX40 agonist ivuxolimab in advanced cancers. Study-level background: Intravenous ivuxolimab at 0.01 to 10 mg/kg was given to patients every 2 weeks.

CDR3 length: 15 amino acids. V lost 5 bases to trimming and J lost 10 bases, with 18 bases between them. Germline V gives CDR1 SEHNR, CDR2 FQNEAQ (reference sequence). Profiled with immunoSEQ multiplex PCR; TCRdb holds only in-frame clones, not every one. The sample lists around 81,000 clones, more than 75% occurring once. The gene calls are TRBV7-9 and TRBJ1-6; the D gene is possibly TRBD1 (6 bases). This receptor was taken from an adult with an advanced solid tumor such as melanoma, head and neck, liver or kidney cancer. The sequenced sample was CD4+ or CD8+ T cells sorted from blood, obtained in a trial of the OX40 agonist ivuxolimab. The CDR3 DNA follows: TGTGCCAGCAGCGTCACCCCCGACAGGAGGTCACCCCTCCACTTT. It is translated as CASSVTPDRRSPLHF.